This T cell receptor (beta chain) is from a study of blood T cell repertoires in COVID-19 (dated by TCRdb to 2020 to 2021). For context, the study as a whole: Samples covering the acute and convalescent phases of COVID-19 were provided by collaborators in the United States, Italy and Spain. Where HLA class I and class II types were available, the types were taken from metadata supplied by the sample provider, not from assay-based typing. The repertoires were released in a freely available public database meant as a resource for research on the immune response to SARS-CoV-2. Samples came from the ongoing ImmuneRACE study (first 160 participants) plus 1,254 subjects from 6 global collaborators. Nearly every sample came with metadata listing a de-identified subject ID, COVID-19 status, age in years and sex. The prospective study material was composed of cDNA or gDNA derived from T cells, B-cell-depleted T cells, or PBMCs. The dataset comprised deeply sampled blood TCRbeta repertoires from subjects exposed to, actively infected with, or recovered from COVID-19.

For CDR1 and CDR2, the germline V gene lists MDHEN and SYDVKM. Including cysteine and phenylalanine, the CDR3 has 16 amino acids. The retained sequence is limited to the CDR3, 48 bases, with the frame set at the first base. Trimming costs V 3 bases and J 1 base, and their ends lie 15 bases apart. In regard to this clone: There is no known antigen for this receptor. No clone much larger than this one lies a single base away; base qualities are absent.

Study-wide conclusions, independent of this receptor: The quantity of clinical and demographic metadata differed by source and by participant and was supplied without curation.

The immunoSEQ Assay, a bias-controlled multiplex PCR, was used to amplify TCRbeta CDR3 regions from genomic DNA. From the authors' description of their analysis: The number of nucleated cells in each sample was estimated by amplification of reference gene primers within the assay. To quantify the absolute abundance of each unique TCRbeta CDR3 rearrangement, sequence reads were collapsed and filtered. For each sample, productive Simpson clonality was calculated by taking the square root of Simpson's diversity index across productive rearrangements. TCRdb obtained this table from immuneACCESS and retained in-frame rearrangements with V and J assigned. These tables miss some clones; where compared with another copy, unresolved V genes account for less than half of the shortfall, and the remainder is unexplained. V and J calls and clone size are as listed in that table; D and trimming were resolved from the DNA. The sample records some 200,000 clones, about 87% of which are singletons. Together, the top ten hold around 2.7% of the sample.

Collaborating institutions collected whole blood in K2EDTA tubes following their own protocols. For TCRbeta analysis, collaborators shipped samples as frozen whole blood, isolated PBMCs, or DNA extracted from either of those sample types. Sequences were obtained from peripheral blood. The sequence joins TRBV28 to TRBJ1-1, and the D gene may be TRBD1, 5 bases matching. The source of this sequence is a man aged 35-49 years with active or convalescent COVID-19. The nucleotide sequence reads TGTGCCAGCAGTTTGGCATGGGCAGGGCCGAACACTGAAGCTTTCTTT. It translates as CASSLAWAGPNTEAFF.